The 20 T cell receptor beta chains given below trace back to one sample, sequenced in a study of OX40 agonist ivuxolimab in advanced cancers. The method was immunoSEQ multiplex PCR; TCRdb's version includes in-frame clones alone and lacks a portion of them. The repertoire holds 45,000 to 65,000 clones, 88% seen once, with more than 9.5% in the top ten. This sample comprised CD4+ or CD8+ T cells sorted from blood, obtained in a trial of the OX40 agonist ivuxolimab. The origin of the receptors is an adult with an advanced solid tumor such as melanoma, head and neck, liver or kidney cancer.

The chain combines TRBV4-3 with TRBJ2-3; no clear D. Trimming removed 0 bases from V and 2 bases from J, with 6 bases in between. Germline lookup yields CDR1 LGHNA and CDR2 YSLEER. This CDR3 comprises 14 residues. CDR3 residues: CASSQDSTTDTQYF. CDR3 in DNA: TGCGCCAGCAGCCAAGATTCGACCACAGATACGCAGTATTTT.

A single count supports this clone. The CDR3 sequence is CSAVSLAKNIQYF. DNA for the CDR3: TGCAGCGCCGTCAGTCTAGCCAAAAACATTCAGTACTTC. The genes are TRBV29-1 and TRBJ2-4; no reliable D call. The V end lost 7 bases, the J end lost 0 bases, and 10 bases lay between the germline ends. In germline, CDR1 is SQVTM, CDR2 ANQGSEA. The CDR3 covers 13 residues.

This clone was seen more than once but under ten times. V usage is TRBV19 and J usage is TRBJ2-2, with D unclear. There are 12 residues in the CDR3. With 5 bases removed from V and 4 bases from J, the gap between germline ends came to 5 bases. Looked up from germline, CDR1 is LNHDA and CDR2 is SQIVND (reference sequence). In DNA, the CDR3 is TGTGCCAGTAGTTTACCCACCGGGGAGCTGTTTTTT. It translates to CASSLPTGELFF.

CDR3 in amino acids: CAWSVSLGTTGELFF. In nucleotides, the CDR3 is TGTGCCTGGAGTGTAAGTTTGGGTACCACCGGGGAGCTGTTTTTT. The chain has TRBV30 and TRBJ2-2; D is ambiguous. Germline loops: CDR1 GTSNPN, CDR2 SVGIG (reference sequence). This CDR3 contains 15 residues. Trimming shortened V by 0 bases and J by 4 bases, and 12 bases separated the two germline ends.

This clone came up once. The J gene is TRBJ1-1, the V gene TRBV7-9; 10 positions match TRBD1. In germline, CDR1 is SEHNR, CDR2 FQNEAQ (reference sequence). The V segment lost 4 bases and the J segment 5 bases; nucleotides outside the gene matches: 16. The CDR3 has 18 residues. This chain's CDR3 is CASSSTSTARQGATEAFF. The CDR3 DNA reads as TGTGCCAGCAGCTCAACGTCCACGGCCCGACAGGGGGCAACTGAAGCTTTCTTT.

The chain uses TRBV28 and TRBJ2-7; possible D gene TRBD1, 5 bases. V was shortened by 7 bases and J by 4 bases, with 8 bases between the two germline ends. Looked up from germline, CDR1 is MDHEN and CDR2 is SYDVKM. This CDR3 is built from 11 residues. CDR3 sequence (DNA): TGTGCCAGCAAAACAGGATACGAGCAGTACTTC. Translating it yields CASKTGYEQYF.

The rearrangement links TRBV6-5 to TRBJ2-7; perhaps TRBD2 as D (5 bases). V shed 0 bases and J shed 5 bases, with 11 bases lying between them. Per germline, CDR1 MNHEY and CDR2 SVGAGI. This CDR3 is 14 amino acids long. The CDR3 protein is CASSYSTNGNEQYF. CDR3 DNA sequence: TGTGCCAGCAGTTACTCGACTAATGGGAACGAGCAGTACTTC.

V usage is TRBV6-5 and J usage is TRBJ2-7; D is possibly TRBD2 (6 bases). The germline V gene encodes CDR1 MNHEY and CDR2 SVGAGI. CDR3 length equals 13 residues. Trimming removed 4 bases at V and 4 bases at J, with 11 bases between. CDR3 in amino acids: CASSSAGRYEQYF. CDR3 nucleotides: TGTGCCAGCAGTTCGGCGGGAAGGTACGAGCAGTACTTC.

The chain is built from TRBV12-2 and TRBJ2-1; TRBD2, as called in the table, went unchecked against the DNA. TRBV12-2 is given as a pseudogene. CDR3 size: 18 residues. The CDR3 is CASRSGGWVERYYNEQFF. The CDR3, as DNA: TGTGCAAGTCGCTCAGGAGGGTGGGTGGAGCGGTACTACAATGAGCAGTTCTTC.

The chain has TRBV28 and TRBJ2-3, with unresolved D. Trimming removed 4 bases at V and 2 bases at J, with 16 bases between. This CDR3 has 16 residues. CDR1 is MDHEN, CDR2 SYDVKM, per germline. In nucleotides, the CDR3 is TGTGCCAGCAGTTCGCTAGACTGGCCAAACACAGATACGCAGTATTTT. This sequence encodes CASSSLDWPNTDTQYF.

This clone showed up just once. The chain has TRBV19 and TRBJ1-1; D not resolved. V lost 1 base, J lost 1 base, and 19 bases lay in between. Germline V lookup: CDR1 LNHDA, CDR2 SQIVND (reference sequence). The CDR3 is 18 residues long. For the CDR3, the DNA is TGTGCCAGTAGTATAGGGGCACCCCTTATAACCTGGAACACTGAAGCTTTCTTT. It encodes CASSIGAPLITWNTEAFF. Looking up the rest from reference TRBV19 and TRBJ1-1 gives the full variable domain: DGGITQSPKYLFRKEGQNVTLSCEQNLNHDAMYWYRQDPGQGLRLIYYSQIVNDFQKGDIAEGYSVSREKKESFPLTVTSAQKNPTAFYLCASSIGAPLITWNTEAFFGQGTRLTVV.

V gene TRBV27 combines with J gene TRBJ2-7; D possibly uses TRBD1 or TRBD2 (5 bases each). Trimming removed 3 bases from V and 0 bases from J, with 9 bases in between. Germline lookup yields CDR1 MNHEY and CDR2 SMNVEV (reference sequence). The CDR3 has 14 residues. CDR3 region: CASSLRGLSYEQYV. The CDR3 DNA sequence: TGTGCCAGCAGTTTGAGGGGTCTCTCCTACGAGCAGTACGTC.

The chain combines TRBV7-9 with TRBJ1-2; TRBD1 matches 8 bases. The length of the CDR3 is 16 residues. The J segment lost 4 bases and the V segment lost 1 base, leaving 8 bases of the junction unmatched. CDR1 and CDR2 from the germline V gene are SEHNR and FQNEAQ (reference sequence). This chain's CDR3 is CASSLVSTGGIYGYTF. DNA for the CDR3: TGTGCCAGCAGCTTAGTCTCTACAGGGGGAATCTATGGCTACACCTTC.

The sample holds a few counts of this clone. The chain carries TRBV13 and TRBJ2-5; possible D gene TRBD2, 5 bases. This CDR3 is 13 amino acids long. The V end was cut by 1 base, the J end by 3 bases, with 6 bases between. Germline CDR1 reads PRHDT; CDR2 reads FYEKMQ (reference sequence). CDR3: CASSLEEEETQYF. CDR3 DNA: TGTGCCAGCAGCTTAGAGGAGGAAGAGACCCAGTACTTC.

The chain combines TRBV6-5 with TRBJ2-3; 10 bases are shared with TRBD2. Germline V gene data show CDR1 as MNHEY and CDR2 as SVGAGI. The CDR3 is 15 residues long. V lost 2 bases, J lost 4 bases, and 3 bases stayed unmatched. Written as DNA, the CDR3 is TGTGCCAGCAGTTACCTAGCGGGAGCTTCAGATACGCAGTATTTT. Translating it yields CASSYLAGASDTQYF.

The rearrangement uses TRBV5-8 and TRBJ1-1; D perhaps matches TRBD1 (5 bases). V was clipped by 0 bases and J by 4 bases, with 13 bases between them. CDR1 SGHTS and CDR2 YDEGEE come from the germline V gene. The CDR3 totals 15 residues. The CDR3 DNA reads as TGTGCCAGCAGCTTGGAGGCGGGCAGGGCCACTGAAGCTTTCTTT. Translating it yields CASSLEAGRATEAFF.

This clone appeared a single time. The chain uses TRBV4-3 and TRBJ2-1, with 11 bases that match TRBD2. The V segment lost 4 bases and the J segment 2 bases; nucleotides outside the gene matches: 4. CDR1 and CDR2 from the germline V gene are LGHNA and YSLEER. The CDR3 covers 16 residues. CDR3 DNA sequence: TGCGCCAGCAGCCCTTTAGCGGGAGGGACCTACAATGAGCAGTTCTTC. Protein sequence: CASSPLAGGTYNEQFF.

This chain links TRBV4-1 with TRBJ1-5, with D maybe TRBD1 (6 bases). The CDR3 runs to 14 residues. From germline, CDR1 is MGHRA and CDR2 YSYEKL. V was clipped by 4 bases and J by 4 bases, with 11 bases between them. This CDR3 is CASSLGTLNQPQHF. CDR3 nucleotide sequence: TGCGCCAGCAGCCTCGGGACACTTAATCAGCCCCAGCATTTT.

J is TRBJ2-3 and V is TRBV19, with D perhaps TRBD1 (5 bases). The V and J ends lost 1 base and 0 bases respectively, with 11 bases between them. Germline V gene data show CDR1 as LNHDA and CDR2 as SQIVND (reference sequence). This CDR3 comprises 16 residues. CDR3 DNA sequence: TGTGCCAGTAGTATAGGAAGGGGCTATAGCACAGATACGCAGTATTTT. Its protein is CASSIGRGYSTDTQYF.

V gene TRBV6-5 combines with J gene TRBJ2-6; D gene unclear. This CDR3 is built from 15 residues. Germline assignment: CDR1 MNHEY and CDR2 SVGAGI. Trimming took 1 base from V and 0 from J, leaving 4 bases between them. The DNA of the CDR3 is TGTGCCAGCAGTTACTTCCTCTCTGGGGCCAACGTCCTGACTTTC. Protein: CASSYFLSGANVLTF.